Below, 2 T cell receptor beta chains from the same sample are listed, as sequenced in a study of CD8+ T cells in alopecia areata (dated by TCRdb to the late 2010s). The time point label on this specimen signifies: baseline before oral tofacitinib. Libraries came from the immunoSEQ multiplex PCR assay. RNA was extracted from all samples and reverse transcribed into cDNA as template for TCR sequencing. The table comes from immuneACCESS by way of TCRdb, which keeps in-frame sequences with V and J called. Part of the clones is missing from these tables; in studies checked, under half for an unresolved V gene and the rest for unknown reasons. Here the sample has 250,000 or so clones; 65% to 70% occur a single time. The biggest ten clones account for about 1.3% of the sample. Sequenced material: CD4+ T cells sorted from blood, taken at week 0. These receptors were taken from a human donor with alopecia areata.

The chain joins TRBV9 to TRBJ2-2, with D maybe TRBD2 (5 bases). V shed 4 bases and J shed 4 bases, with 8 bases lying between them. Germline assignment: CDR1 SGDLS and CDR2 YYNGEE. The CDR3 has 13 amino acids. CDR3 nucleotide sequence: TGTGCCAGCAGCTACGGGGTCACCGGGGAGCTGTTTTTT. It is translated as CASSYGVTGELFF.

This sequence joins TRBV5-1 and TRBJ2-2; no reliable D call. This CDR3 has 15 residues. Germline lookup yields CDR1 SGHRS and CDR2 YFSETQ. The V gene lost 0 bases and the J gene lost 2 bases, with 8 bases spanning the gap. Written as DNA, the CDR3 is TGCGCCAGCAGCTTGGGTAGTTCTAACACCGGGGAGCTGTTTTTT. Protein: CASSLGSSNTGELFF.